The TCR beta chain under discussion was sequenced for a study of vaccination effects on CD4 cells after COVID-19. Within the ViraFEST assay, antigen-specific CD4+ T cells underwent expansion with viral peptide pools prior to sequencing. When ten to eleven days of culture had elapsed, CD4+ T cells were isolated. Each vaccine recipient was nucleocapsid antibody negative and had no prior SARS-CoV-2 infection. Profiling relied on immunoSEQ multiplex PCR, and the TCRdb table lists in-frame clones only, not all of them. In the table there are some 69,000 clones, roughly three quarters of which are singletons. The CDR3 covers 15 residues. With 7 bases removed from V and 5 bases from J, the gap between germline ends came to 20 bases. CDR1 and CDR2 (germline): SGHAT, FQNNGV. For this clone: Its cognate antigen is unknown.

The chain uses TRBV11-2 and TRBJ2-5; maybe TRBD1 (6 bases). The sample here was CD4+ T cells from PBMCs cultured with HCoV-NL63 spike peptides, taken before COVID-19 vaccination. The clonotype comes from a human donor who received a COVID-19 vaccine. The CDR3 protein is CASIELTGFGETQYF. The CDR3 DNA reads as TGTGCCAGCATCGAATTAACAGGGTTCGGCGAGACCCAGTACTTC.